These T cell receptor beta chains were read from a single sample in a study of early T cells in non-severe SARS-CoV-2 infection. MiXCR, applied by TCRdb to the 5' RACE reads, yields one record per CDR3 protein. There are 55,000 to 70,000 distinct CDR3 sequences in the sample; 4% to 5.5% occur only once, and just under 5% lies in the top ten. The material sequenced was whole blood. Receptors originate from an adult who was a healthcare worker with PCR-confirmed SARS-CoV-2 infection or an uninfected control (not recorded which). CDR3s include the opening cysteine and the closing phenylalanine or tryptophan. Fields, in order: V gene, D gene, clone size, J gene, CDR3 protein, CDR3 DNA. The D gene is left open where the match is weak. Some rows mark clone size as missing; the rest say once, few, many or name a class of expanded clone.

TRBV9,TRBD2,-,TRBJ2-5,CASSPTGGDETQYF,TGTGCCAGCAGCCCAACTGGGGGGGATGAGACCCAGTACTTC
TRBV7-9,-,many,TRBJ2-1,CASSLTLEKGNEQFF,TGTGCCAGCAGCTTAACACTAGAGAAAGGCAATGAGCAGTTCTTC
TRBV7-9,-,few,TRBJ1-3,CASSLGDSFSGNTIYF,TGTGCCAGCAGCTTAGGAGACAGCTTCTCTGGAAACACCATATATTTT
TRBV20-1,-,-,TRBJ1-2,CSASDIAGRTDYGYTF,TGCAGTGCTAGTGATATAGCGGGGCGTACCGACTATGGCTACACCTTC
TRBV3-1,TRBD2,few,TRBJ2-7,CASSQDRTRSYEQYF,TGTGCCAGCAGCCAAGACCGGACTAGGTCCTACGAGCAGTACTTC
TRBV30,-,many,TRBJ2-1,CAWSPYSGSEQFF,TGTGCCTGGAGCCCGTACTCGGGGAGTGAGCAGTTCTTC
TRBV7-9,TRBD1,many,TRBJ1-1,CASSLNLDRGAEAFF,TGTGCCAGCAGCTTAAATTTAGACAGGGGGGCTGAAGCTTTCTTT
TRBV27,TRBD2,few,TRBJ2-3,CASWRTSGTTDTQYF,TGTGCCAGCTGGAGGACTAGCGGGACAACAGATACGCAGTATTTT
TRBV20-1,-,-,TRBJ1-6,CSAGDGLNSPLHF,TGCAGTGCTGGGGACGGTCTCAATTCACCCCTCCACTTT
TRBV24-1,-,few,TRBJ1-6,CATSDLNNSPLHF,TGTGCCACCAGTGATTTGAATAATTCACCCCTCCACTTT
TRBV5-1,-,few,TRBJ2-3,CASSSGGRVDTQYF,TGCGCCAGCAGCTCCGGGGGGCGAGTAGATACGCAGTATTTT
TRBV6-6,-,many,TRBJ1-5,CASKSGNQPQHF,TGTGCCAGCAAAAGTGGCAATCAGCCCCAGCATTTT
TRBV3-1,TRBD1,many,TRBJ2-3,CASSQGKTGLNTQYF,TGTGCCAGCAGCCAAGGGAAGACAGGGTTGAATACGCAGTATTTT
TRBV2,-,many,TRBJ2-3,CASSEFRTTDTQYF,TGTGCCAGCAGTGAGTTCCGGACAACAGATACGCAGTATTTT
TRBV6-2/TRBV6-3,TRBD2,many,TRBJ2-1,CASSKPTSASSYNEQFF,TGTGCCAGCAGCAAACCAACTAGCGCCTCCTCCTACAATGAGCAGTTCTTC
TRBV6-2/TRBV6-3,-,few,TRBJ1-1,CASTNGGDIPHTEAFF,TGTGCCAGCACCAACGGGGGGGACATACCTCACACTGAAGCTTTCTTT
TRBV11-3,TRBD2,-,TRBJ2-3,CASSLGTSGRTDTQYF,TGTGCCAGCAGCCTGGGGACTAGCGGCCGCACAGATACGCAGTATTTT
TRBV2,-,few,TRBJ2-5,CASTSRETQYF,TGTGCCAGCACATCTCGAGAGACCCAGTACTTC
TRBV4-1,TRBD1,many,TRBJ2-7,CASSHPRHLWTGVDRFEQYF,TGCGCCAGCAGCCACCCGCGGCATTTGTGGACAGGGGTAGATCGTTTCGAGCAGTACTTC
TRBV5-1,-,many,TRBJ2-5,CASSWEEETQYF,TGCGCCAGCAGCTGGGAGGAAGAGACCCAGTACTTC
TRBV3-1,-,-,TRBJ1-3,CASSQVIRQPTIYF,TGTGCCAGCAGCCAAGTTATCCGACAGCCTACCATATATTTT
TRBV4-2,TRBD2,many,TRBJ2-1,CASSQEGLAGEGFNEQFF,TGTGCCAGCAGCCAAGAGGGACTAGCGGGAGAGGGCTTTAATGAGCAGTTCTTC
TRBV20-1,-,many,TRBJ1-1,CSAIPQVNTEAFF,TGCAGTGCGATCCCGCAGGTAAACACTGAAGCTTTCTTT
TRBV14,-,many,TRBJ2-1,CASSQDSSKHEQFF,TGTGCCAGCAGCCAAGATTCTAGCAAACATGAGCAGTTCTTC
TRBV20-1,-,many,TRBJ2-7,CSARPGLYEQYF,TGCAGTGCTAGACCCGGCCTGTACGAGCAGTACTTC
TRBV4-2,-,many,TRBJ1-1,CASSPSPNTEAFF,TGTGCCAGCAGCCCGTCACCTAACACTGAAGCTTTCTTT
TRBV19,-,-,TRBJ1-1,CASSSPTFMNTEAFF,TGTGCCAGTAGTTCCCCCACCTTCATGAACACTGAAGCTTTCTTT
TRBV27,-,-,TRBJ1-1,CASSLYGGAEAFF,TGTGCCAGCAGTTTATATGGAGGTGCTGAAGCTTTCTTT
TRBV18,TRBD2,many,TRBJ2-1,CASFLLAGTYNEQFF,TGTGCCAGTTTCCTACTAGCGGGAACCTACAATGAGCAGTTCTTC
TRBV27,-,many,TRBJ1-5,CASSLQGNQPQHF,TGTGCCAGCAGCCTACAGGGTAATCAGCCCCAGCATTTT
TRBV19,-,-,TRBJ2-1,CASSIRGRGDEQFF,TGTGCCAGTAGTATCCGGGGGCGCGGCGATGAGCAGTTCTTC
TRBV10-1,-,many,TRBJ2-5,CASSDGAGYQETQYF,TGCGCCAGCAGTGATGGCGCAGGATACCAAGAGACCCAGTACTTC
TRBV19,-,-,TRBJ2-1,CASSWSGSYNEQFF,TGTGCCAGTAGTTGGAGCGGCTCCTACAATGAGCAGTTCTTC
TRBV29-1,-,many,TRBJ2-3,CSVEGPEGTDTQYF,TGCAGCGTTGAAGGGCCGGAAGGCACAGATACGCAGTATTTT
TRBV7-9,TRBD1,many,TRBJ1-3,CASSSRDRPGGDTIYF,TGTGCCAGCAGCTCCCGGGACAGGCCTGGAGGGGACACCATATATTTT
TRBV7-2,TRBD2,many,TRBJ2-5,CASSLLRGTSGEETQYF,TGTGCCAGCAGCTTACTCCGGGGGACTAGCGGGGAAGAGACCCAGTACTTC
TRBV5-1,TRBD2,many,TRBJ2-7,CASSPDMIAGATHYEQYF,TGCGCCAGCAGCCCAGATATGATTGCGGGAGCCACCCATTACGAGCAGTACTTC
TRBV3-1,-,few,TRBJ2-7,CASSAPSYEQYF,TGTGCCAGCAGCGCCCCCTCCTACGAGCAGTACTTC
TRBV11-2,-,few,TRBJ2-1,CASSLDGAYNEQFF,TGTGCCAGCAGCTTAGACGGTGCTTACAATGAGCAGTTCTTC
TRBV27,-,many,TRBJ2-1,CASSFRQDNEQFF,TGTGCCAGCAGTTTCAGACAGGACAATGAGCAGTTCTTC
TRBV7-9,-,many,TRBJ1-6,CASSLVPDSPLHF,TGTGCCAGCAGCTTAGTACCTGATTCACCCCTCCATTTT
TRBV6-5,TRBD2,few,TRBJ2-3,CASSPFSSGPTTDTQYF,TGTGCCAGCAGTCCTTTCTCTAGCGGGCCTACCACAGATACGCAGTATTTT
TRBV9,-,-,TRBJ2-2,CASSSRPENTGELFF,TGTGCCAGCAGCAGTCGACCGGAGAACACCGGGGAGCTGTTTTTT
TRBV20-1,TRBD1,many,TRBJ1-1,CSASGQGVEAFF,TGCAGTGCTTCGGGACAGGGGGTTGAAGCTTTCTTT
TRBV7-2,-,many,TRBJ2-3,CASSLGTQADTQYF,TGTGCCAGCAGCTTGGGAACACAGGCCGATACGCAGTATTTT
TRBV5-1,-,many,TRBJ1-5,CASSLRGNQPQHF,TGCGCCAGCAGCCTCAGGGGCAATCAGCCCCAGCATTTT
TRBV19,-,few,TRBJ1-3,CASSMGTGPDSGNTIYF,TGTGCCAGTAGTATGGGTACCGGCCCTGACTCTGGAAACACCATATATTTT
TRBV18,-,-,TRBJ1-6,CASSPNIRQENSPLHF,TGTGCCAGCTCACCGAACATTCGACAGGAAAATTCACCCCTCCACTTT
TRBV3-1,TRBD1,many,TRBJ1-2,CASRGQGGGRYTF,TGTGCCAGCAGGGGACAGGGCGGAGGACGCTACACCTTC
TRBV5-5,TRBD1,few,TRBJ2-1,CASSWRTGGNEQFF,TGTGCCAGCAGCTGGAGGACAGGGGGGAATGAGCAGTTCTTC
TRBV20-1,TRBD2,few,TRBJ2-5,CSATLGLAGNSETQYF,TGCAGTGCTACTCTGGGACTAGCGGGTAACTCGGAGACCCAGTACTTC
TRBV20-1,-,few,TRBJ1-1,CSARERNLQAEAFF,TGCAGTGCTAGAGAGCGGAACCTTCAGGCTGAAGCTTTCTTT
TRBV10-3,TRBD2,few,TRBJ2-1,CAISAAGTRGNEQFF,TGTGCCATCAGTGCCGCTGGGACTAGGGGGAATGAGCAGTTCTTC
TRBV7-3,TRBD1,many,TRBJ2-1,CASSLDRGGFNEQFF,TGTGCCAGCAGCTTAGACAGGGGCGGTTTCAATGAGCAGTTCTTC
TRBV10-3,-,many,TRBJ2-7,CAINRNEPDEQYF,TGTGCCATCAATCGGAACGAACCGGACGAGCAGTACTTC
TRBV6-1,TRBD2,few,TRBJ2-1,CASSRPLRAGGSDEQFF,TGTGCCAGCAGTAGACCCTTAAGGGCGGGGGGTAGCGATGAGCAGTTCTTC
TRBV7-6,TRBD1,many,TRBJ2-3,CASSFTRDRGSTDTQYF,TGTGCCAGCAGCTTCACCCGGGACAGGGGAAGCACAGATACGCAGTATTTT